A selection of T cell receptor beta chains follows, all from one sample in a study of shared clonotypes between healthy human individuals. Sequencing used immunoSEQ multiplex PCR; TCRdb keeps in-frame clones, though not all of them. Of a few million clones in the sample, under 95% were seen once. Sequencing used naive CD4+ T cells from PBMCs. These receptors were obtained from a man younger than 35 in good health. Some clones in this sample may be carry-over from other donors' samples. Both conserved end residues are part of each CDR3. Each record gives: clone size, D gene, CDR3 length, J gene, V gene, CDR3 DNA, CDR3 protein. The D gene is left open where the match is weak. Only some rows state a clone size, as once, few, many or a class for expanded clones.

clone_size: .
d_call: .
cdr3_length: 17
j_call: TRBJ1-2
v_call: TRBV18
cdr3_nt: TGTGCCAGCTCACAAACCGGGACCGGGAATAGCGTCTATGGCTACACCTTC
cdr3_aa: CASSQTGTGNSVYGYTF

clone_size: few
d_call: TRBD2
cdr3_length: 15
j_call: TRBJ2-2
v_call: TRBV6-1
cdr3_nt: TGTGCCAGCAGGAGGACTAGCGGGATCACCGGGGAGCTGTTTTTT
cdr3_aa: CASRRTSGITGELFF

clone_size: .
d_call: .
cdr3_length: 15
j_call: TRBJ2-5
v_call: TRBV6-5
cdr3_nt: TGTGCCAGCAGTTACTCCGGCAGGGGTTGGGAGACCCAGTACTTC
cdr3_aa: CASSYSGRGWETQYF

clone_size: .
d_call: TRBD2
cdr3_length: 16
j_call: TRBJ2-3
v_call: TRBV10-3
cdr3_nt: TGTGCCATCAGCCTTGCGGGAGGGCCGGGCACAGATACGCAGTATTTT
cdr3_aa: CAISLAGGPGTDTQYF

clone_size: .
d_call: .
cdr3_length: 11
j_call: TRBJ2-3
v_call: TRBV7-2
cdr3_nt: TGTGCCAGCAGCCCCCGAAGTACGCAGTATTTT
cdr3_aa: CASSPRSTQYF

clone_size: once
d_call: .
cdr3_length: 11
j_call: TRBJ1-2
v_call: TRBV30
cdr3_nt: TGTGCCTGGAGTAGTGGTTTTGGCTACACCTTC
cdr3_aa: CAWSSGFGYTF

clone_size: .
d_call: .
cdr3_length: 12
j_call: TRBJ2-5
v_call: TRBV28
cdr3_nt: TGTGCCAGCAGTTCCCCTCGGAGAACCCAGTACTTC
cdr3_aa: CASSSPRRTQYF

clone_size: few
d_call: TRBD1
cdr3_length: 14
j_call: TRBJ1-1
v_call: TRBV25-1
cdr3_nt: TGTGCCAGCAGTGCCCACAGGGGCTCAGGGGAGGCTTTCTTT
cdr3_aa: CASSAHRGSGEAFF

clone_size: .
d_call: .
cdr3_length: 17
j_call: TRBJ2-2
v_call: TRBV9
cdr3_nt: TGTGCCAGCAGCCCGAAAGGACAATCACGAGGCACCGGGGAGCTGTTTTTT
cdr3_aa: CASSPKGQSRGTGELFF

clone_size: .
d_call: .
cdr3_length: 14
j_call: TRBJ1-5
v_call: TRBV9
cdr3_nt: TGTGCCAGCAGCGTAGCTGATAGCAATCAGCCCCAGCATTTT
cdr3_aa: CASSVADSNQPQHF

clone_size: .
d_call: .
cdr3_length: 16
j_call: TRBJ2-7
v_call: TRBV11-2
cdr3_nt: TGTGCCAGCAGCTTAGTAGCGGTCCCGGGGCTGTACGAGCAGTACTTC
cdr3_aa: CASSLVAVPGLYEQYF

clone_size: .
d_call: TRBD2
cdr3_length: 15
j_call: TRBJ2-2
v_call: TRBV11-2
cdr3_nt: TGTGCCAGCAGCCCCGGGGGGAGGAACACCGGGGAGCTGTTTTTT
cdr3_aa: CASSPGGRNTGELFF

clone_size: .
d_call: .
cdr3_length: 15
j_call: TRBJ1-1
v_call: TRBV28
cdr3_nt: TGTGCCAGCAGTCCCCAGGGACAATCAAACACTGAAGCTTTCTTT
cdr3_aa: CASSPQGQSNTEAFF

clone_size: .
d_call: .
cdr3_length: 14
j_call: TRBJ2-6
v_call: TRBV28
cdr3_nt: TGTGCCAGCGCTAGGGGGTTTGGGGCCAACGTCCTGACTTTC
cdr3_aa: CASARGFGANVLTF

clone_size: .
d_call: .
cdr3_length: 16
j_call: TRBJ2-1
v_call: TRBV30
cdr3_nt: TGTGCCTGGGCAAAGGGCAGGGTGGGGTGGGACAATGAGCAGTTCTTC
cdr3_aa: CAWAKGRVGWDNEQFF

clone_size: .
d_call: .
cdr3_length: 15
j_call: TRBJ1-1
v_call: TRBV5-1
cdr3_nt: TGCGCCAGCAGCTTGGCCGGGGTTTCGGGCACTGAAGCTTTCTTT
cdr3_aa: CASSLAGVSGTEAFF

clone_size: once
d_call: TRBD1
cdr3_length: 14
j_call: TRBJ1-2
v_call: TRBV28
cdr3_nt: TGTGCCAGCACTTCCGACAGGGCCTACGAAGGCTACACCTTC
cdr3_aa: CASTSDRAYEGYTF

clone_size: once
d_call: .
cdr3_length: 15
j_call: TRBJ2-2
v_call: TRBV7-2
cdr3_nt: TGTGCCAGCAGCTCCTCCCCCAGCTACACCGGGGAGCTGTTTTTT
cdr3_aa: CASSSSPSYTGELFF

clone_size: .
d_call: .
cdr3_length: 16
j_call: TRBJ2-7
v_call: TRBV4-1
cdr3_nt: TGCGCCAGCAGCCAACCAAGAACAGGGAGCTCCTACGAGCAGTACTTC
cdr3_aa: CASSQPRTGSSYEQYF

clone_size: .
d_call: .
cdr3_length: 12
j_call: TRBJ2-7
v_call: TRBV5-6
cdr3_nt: TGTGCCAGCAGCTTGTACAGCCAGGAGCAGTACTTC
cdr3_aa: CASSLYSQEQYF

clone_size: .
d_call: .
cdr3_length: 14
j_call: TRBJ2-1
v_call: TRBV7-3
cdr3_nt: TGTGCCAGCAGCGAAATCCCCTCCTACAATGAGCAGTTCTTC
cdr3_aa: CASSEIPSYNEQFF

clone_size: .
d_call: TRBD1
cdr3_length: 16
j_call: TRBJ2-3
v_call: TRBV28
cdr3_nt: TGTGCCAGCAGTTTACACGGGACAGGGAAGGCAGATACGCAGTATTTT
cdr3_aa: CASSLHGTGKADTQYF

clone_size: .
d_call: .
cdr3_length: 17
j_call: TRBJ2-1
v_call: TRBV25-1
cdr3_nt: TGTGCCAGCAGTGCATCAGGACACCTACCCCCCTACAATGAGCAGTTCTTC
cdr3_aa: CASSASGHLPPYNEQFF

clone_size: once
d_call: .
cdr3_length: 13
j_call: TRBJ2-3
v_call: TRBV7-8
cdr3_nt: TGTGCCAGCAGCTTATGGTCCCGAGATACGCAGTATTTT
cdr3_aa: CASSLWSRDTQYF

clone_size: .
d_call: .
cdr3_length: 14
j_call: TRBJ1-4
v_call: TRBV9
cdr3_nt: TGTGCCAGTGGACCGGGACTGAAAAATGAAAAACTGTTTTTT
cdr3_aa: CASGPGLKNEKLFF

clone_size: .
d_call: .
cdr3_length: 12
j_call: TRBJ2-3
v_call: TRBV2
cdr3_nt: TGTGCCAGCAGTGTCGACACAGATACGCAGTATTTT
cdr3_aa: CASSVDTDTQYF

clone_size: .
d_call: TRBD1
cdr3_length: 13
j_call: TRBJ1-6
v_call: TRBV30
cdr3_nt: TGTGCCTGGGGGACAGGAGGTAATTCACCCCTCCACTTT
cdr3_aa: CAWGTGGNSPLHF

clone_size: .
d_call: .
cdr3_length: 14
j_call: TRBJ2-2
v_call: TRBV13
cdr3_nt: TGTGCCAGCAGCAAAAGAAGGCACTCCGGGGAGCTGTTTTTT
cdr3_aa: CASSKRRHSGELFF

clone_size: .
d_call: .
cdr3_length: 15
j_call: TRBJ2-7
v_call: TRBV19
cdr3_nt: TGTGCCAGTAGTAACCAGGGACGAGGCCCCTACGAGCAGTACTTC
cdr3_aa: CASSNQGRGPYEQYF

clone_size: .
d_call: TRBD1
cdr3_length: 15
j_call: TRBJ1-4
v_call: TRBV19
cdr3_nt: TGTGCCAGTAGTATTACAGGGGTGAGGCATGAAAAACTGTTTTTT
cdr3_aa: CASSITGVRHEKLFF

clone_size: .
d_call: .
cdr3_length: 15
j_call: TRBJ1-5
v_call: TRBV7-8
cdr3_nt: TGTGCCAGCAGCTTAGGGCAGGCGCTCAATCAGCCCCAGCATTTT
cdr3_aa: CASSLGQALNQPQHF

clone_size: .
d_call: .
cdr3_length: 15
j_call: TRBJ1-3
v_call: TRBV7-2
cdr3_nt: TGTGCCAGCAGCTCCCCGCAGATCGGTGGAAACACCATATATTTT
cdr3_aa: CASSSPQIGGNTIYF

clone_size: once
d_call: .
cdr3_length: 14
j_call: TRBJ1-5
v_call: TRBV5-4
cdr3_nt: TGTGCCAGCAGGGGATGGGGGGGGAATCAGCCCCAGCATTTT
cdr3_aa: CASRGWGGNQPQHF

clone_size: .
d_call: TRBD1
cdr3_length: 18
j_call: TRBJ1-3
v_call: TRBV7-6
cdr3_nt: TGTGCCAGCAGCTTAGGGTTAGGGACAGGGGCCTCTGGAAACACCATATATTTT
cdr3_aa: CASSLGLGTGASGNTIYF

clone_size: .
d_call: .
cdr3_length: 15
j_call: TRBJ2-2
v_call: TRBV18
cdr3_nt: TGTGCCAGCTCAACGACAGCGTTATACACCGGGGAGCTGTTTTTT
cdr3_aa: CASSTTALYTGELFF

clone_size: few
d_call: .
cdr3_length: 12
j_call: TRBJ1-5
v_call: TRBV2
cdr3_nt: TGTGCCAGCAGTGGGGGGGGTCAGCCCCAGCATTTT
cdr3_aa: CASSGGGQPQHF

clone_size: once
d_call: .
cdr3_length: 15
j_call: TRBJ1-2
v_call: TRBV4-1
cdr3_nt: TGCGCCAGCAGCCAAAGGGAGAGGGATAGCTATGGCTACACCTTC
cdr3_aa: CASSQRERDSYGYTF

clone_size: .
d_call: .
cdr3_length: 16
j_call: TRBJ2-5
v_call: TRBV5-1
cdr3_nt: TGCGCCAGCAGCTTGTTTCTAGCGACACCCCAAGAGACCCAGTACTTC
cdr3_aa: CASSLFLATPQETQYF

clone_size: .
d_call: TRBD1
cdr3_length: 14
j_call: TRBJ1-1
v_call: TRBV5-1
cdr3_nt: TGCGCCAGCAGCGCGGGGACAGCAGGTACTGAAGCTTTCTTT
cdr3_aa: CASSAGTAGTEAFF

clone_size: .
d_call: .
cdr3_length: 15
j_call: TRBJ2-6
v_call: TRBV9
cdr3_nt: TGTGCCAGCAGCGTAGAATGGCTTGGGGCCAACGTCCTGACTTTC
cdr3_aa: CASSVEWLGANVLTF

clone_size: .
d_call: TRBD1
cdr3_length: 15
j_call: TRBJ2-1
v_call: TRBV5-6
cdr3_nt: TGTGCCAGCAGTGCCGGGACAGGGGGCTTCAATGAGCAGTTCTTC
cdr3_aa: CASSAGTGGFNEQFF

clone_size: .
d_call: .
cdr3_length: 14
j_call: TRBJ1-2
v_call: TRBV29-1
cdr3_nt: TGCAGCGTCGGGCAGCGGCAGAGCAAGTATGGCTACACCTTC
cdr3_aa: CSVGQRQSKYGYTF

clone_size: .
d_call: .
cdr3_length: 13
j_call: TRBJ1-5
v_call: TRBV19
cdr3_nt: TGTGCCAGTAGTATAGCCCCTAATCAGCCCCAGCATTTT
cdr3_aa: CASSIAPNQPQHF

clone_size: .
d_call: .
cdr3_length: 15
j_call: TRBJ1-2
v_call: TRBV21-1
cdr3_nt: TGTGCCAGCAGCAAAGCCATAGGGTTTCGGCTCGGCTACACCTTC
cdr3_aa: CASSKAIGFRLGYTF